This TCR beta chain was observed in a study of molecular identifiers for immune sequencing clone quantification. MiXCR, applied by TCRdb to the PCR reads, yields one record per CDR3 protein. The repertoire has around 460,000 distinct CDR3 sequences, 20% to 25% of them found once; the top ten carry 0.84%. Germline V gene lookup returns CDR1 SGHVS and CDR2 FQNEAQ. The V end lost 2 bases, the J end lost 2 bases, and 7 bases lay between the germline ends. This CDR3 is 15 amino acids long. The sample taken for sequencing was naive CD8+ T cells from blood, with Jurkat cell RNA spiked in. The subset: FACS-sorted CD8+CD4-CCR7+CD45RA+ naive T cells. The chain has TRBV7-8 and TRBJ2-6; D is ambiguous. The receptor was isolated from a human donor in good health. Some libraries in this study had Jurkat cell RNA spiked in. CDR3 sequence reads: CASSLIGPGANVLTF. The DNA for the CDR3 is TGTGCCAGCAGCTTAATAGGGCCTGGGGCCAACGTCCTGACTTTC. The full variable domain, in which reference TRBV7-8 and TRBJ2-6 provide the parts outside the CDR3, is GAGVSQSPRYKVAKRGQDVALRCDPISGHVSLFWYQQALGQGPEFLTYFQNEAQLDKSGLPSDRFFAERPEGSVSTLKIQRTQQEDSAVYLCASSLIGPGANVLTFGAGSRLTVL.